This is a list of T cell receptor beta chains from one sample in a study of blood T cell repertoires in COVID-19. Profiling relied on immunoSEQ multiplex PCR, and the TCRdb table lists in-frame clones only, not all of them. The table lists 50,000 to 65,000 clones, 75% to 90% of them singletons, with approximately 20% in the top ten. Material: peripheral blood. The receptor set was obtained from a woman over 75 with COVID-19, enrolled during active disease. Both conserved end residues are part of each CDR3. The D gene is left open where the match is weak. Clone size is given for some rows only: seen once, a few or many times, or a class if the clone is expanded.

>TRBV6-6|.|TRBJ2-7|TRBD1
TGTGCCAGCAAGGGTATAGGGGGCCCCTCCTACGAGCAGTACTTC
CASKGIGGPSYEQYF
>TRBV6-5|.|TRBJ1-6|TRBD1
TGTGCCAGCAGAGTCGGACAGGGGGCGGGTTCACCCCTCCACTTT
CASRVGQGAGSPLHF
>TRBV30|.|TRBJ1-1|.
TGTGCCTGGAGTCGGGGGGTGTCGAACACTGAAGCTTTCTTT
CAWSRGVSNTEAFF
>TRBV19|.|TRBJ1-5|TRBD1
TGTGCCAGTAGTATAGACCGACAGGGAGGTAGCAATCAGCCCCAGCATTTT
CASSIDRQGGSNQPQHF
>TRBV25-1|.|TRBJ2-5|.
TGTGCCAGCAGTATCCGGTCCCAAGAGACCCAGTACTTC
CASSIRSQETQYF
>TRBV5-1|.|TRBJ2-2|.
TGCGCCAGCAGCACCCTAGGACAGACCGGGGAGCTGTTTTTT
CASSTLGQTGELFF
>TRBV9|.|TRBJ1-4|TRBD1
TGTGCCAGCAGCGTTGGACAGGGTAGGGAAAAACTGTTTTTT
CASSVGQGREKLFF
>TRBV6-5|.|TRBJ2-7|TRBD1
TGTGCCAGCCTGGAAGGGACAGCCAACGAGCAGTACTTC
CASLEGTANEQYF
>TRBV18|.|TRBJ2-5|.
TGTGCCAGCTCACCAAGGGAGCAAGAGACCCAGTACTTC
CASSPREQETQYF
>TRBV19|.|TRBJ2-3|.
TGTGCCAGTACCAGCGGGCTGGGAGATACGCAGTATTTT
CASTSGLGDTQYF
>TRBV6-5|.|TRBJ1-5|.
TGTGCCAGCACCCCTCCTGGGGCGGGAAATCAGCCCCAGCATTTT
CASTPPGAGNQPQHF
>TRBV19|once|TRBJ2-7|TRBD2
TGTGCCAGTCGTCTGGGACTAGGTTCCCCCTACGAGCAGTACTTC
CASRLGLGSPYEQYF
>TRBV9|.|TRBJ1-2|.
TGTGCCAGCAGGGCGGGAAGTGCTTCAGCTAACTATGGCTACACCTTC
CASRAGSASANYGYTF
>TRBV5-6|.|TRBJ2-7|TRBD1
TGTGCCAGCAGAACCGGGACAGGCGCCTACGAGCAGTACTTC
CASRTGTGAYEQYF
>TRBV7-9|.|TRBJ1-4|TRBD1
TGTGCCAGCAGTGAACAGGGGCTGGGCGAAAAACTGTTTTTT
CASSEQGLGEKLFF
>TRBV11-2|once|TRBJ2-3|.
TGTGCCAGCAGTCGCGAGACCCGCGGGGCGATATACGATACGCAGTATTTT
CASSRETRGAIYDTQYF
>TRBV14|.|TRBJ2-3|.
TGTGCCAGCAGCAACGGAGCCCACTCAGGGGATACGCAGTATTTT
CASSNGAHSGDTQYF
>TRBV30|.|TRBJ2-7|TRBD2
TGTGCCTGGGGGACTAGCGGGGAACTTGGCTCCTACGAGCAGTACTTC
CAWGTSGELGSYEQYF
>TRBV6-6|.|TRBJ2-1|TRBD2
TGTGCCAGCAGTTACCGGGGGGGGCCGCCCGAGCAGTTCTTC
CASSYRGGPPEQFF
>TRBV9|.|TRBJ2-3|TRBD1
TGTGCCAGCAGCGTCCACGGACAGGCCGAAGATACGCAGTATTTT
CASSVHGQAEDTQYF
>TRBV19|.|TRBJ1-4|.
TGTGCCAGCATCCGGCGGGGGGAAGGGGAAAAACTGTTTTTT
CASIRRGEGEKLFF
>TRBV5-1|.|TRBJ2-2|.
TGCGCCAGCAGCTTGTTACTAGCAACCACCGGGGAGCTGTTTTTT
CASSLLLATTGELFF
>TRBV19|.|TRBJ1-3|TRBD1
TGTGCCAGTAGTTCACCGGGACAGCTAGTTTCTGGAAACACCATATATTTT
CASSSPGQLVSGNTIYF
>TRBV14|.|TRBJ2-7|TRBD2
TGTGCCAGCAGCCAACAGCGGGGGGTCTTCGAGCAGTACTTC
CASSQQRGVFEQYF